Presented here are 30 T cell receptor beta chains from one specimen sequenced in a study of T cells after yellow fever vaccination. One entry per CDR3 protein, called by TCRdb with MiXCR from the 5' RACE reads. The sample lists around 120,000 distinct CDR3 sequences; 13% to 15% were seen once. The sequenced sample was CD8+ T cells sorted from PBMCs, obtained 5 days after the yellow fever booster vaccination. The receptor set was obtained from a man between 18 and 35 years old who received the YFV17D yellow fever vaccine.

The gene calls are TRBV5-5 and TRBJ1-5; unclear D gene. Germline CDR1 and CDR2: SGHKS and YYEKEE (reference sequence). The germline V and J ends were trimmed by 3 bases and 5 bases, with 18 bases remaining between them. CDR3 length equals 16 residues. CDR3 nucleotide sequence: TGTGCCAGCAGCTATTTCCTTTGGAGGGAGGATCAGCCCCAGCATTTT. Protein product: CASSYFLWREDQPQHF.

V usage is TRBV9 and J usage is TRBJ2-7; perhaps TRBD1 as D (5 bases). There are 14 residues in the CDR3. Trimming stripped 4 bases from V and 7 bases from J, with 18 bases between. Germline CDR1 SGDLS, CDR2 YYNGEE. This CDR3 is CASSRYRSPWEQYV. The CDR3 DNA is TGTGCCAGCAGCCGATACAGGAGCCCCTGGGAGCAGTACGTC.

This clonotype was counted a few times. Here the CDR3 reads CASSFRLEALAKNIQYF. The CDR3 DNA sequence: TGTGCCAGCAGTTTCCGACTGGAGGCTCTAGCCAAAAACATTCAGTACTTC. The chain employs TRBV6-2 or TRBV6-3 and TRBJ2-4; D might be TRBD2 (5 bases). The CDR3 length is 17 residues. The germline V gene has CDR1 MNHEY and CDR2 SVGEGT. Trimming cost V 4 bases and J 0 bases, with 16 bases left between them.

This clonotype occurred a few times. This sequence joins TRBV6-5 and TRBJ2-2; D unclear. This CDR3 has 12 amino acids. Trimming removed 0 bases at V and 6 bases at J, with 2 bases between. Germline V gene lookup returns CDR1 MNHEY and CDR2 SVGAGI. The CDR3 DNA sequence: TGTGCCAGCAGTTACTCCGCCGGGGAGCTGTTTTTT. Translation gives CASSYSAGELFF.

The chain combines TRBV6-4 with TRBJ1-2; TRBD1 is a possible D gene (6 bases). CDR3 length equals 13 residues. Trimming took off 6 bases at V and 3 bases at J, with 11 bases between the two ends. The V gene's germline CDR1 is MRHNA and CDR2 SNTAGT. The CDR3 DNA reads TGTGCCAGCAGCCCCTCAGGGGACTATGGCTACACCTTC. Protein sequence: CASSPSGDYGYTF.

The chain carries TRBV6-6 and TRBJ1-2, with D unresolved. Trimming removed 7 bases at V and 5 bases at J, with 17 bases between. Germline V CDR1 and CDR2: MNHNY, SVGAGI (reference sequence). CDR3 length: 14 amino acids. The CDR3 DNA reads as TGTGCCAGCACCCCTGGTGGCAGATTATATGGCTACACCTTC. It is translated as CASTPGGRLYGYTF.

This clonotype came up a few times. This chain connects TRBV19 to TRBJ2-3; D unresolved. V gave up 3 bases and J gave up 1 base, with 14 bases separating them. Germline V gene lookup returns CDR1 LNHDA and CDR2 SQIVND (reference sequence). The CDR3 runs 16 residues. CDR3 region: CASSIRDHVGTDTQYF. DNA for the CDR3: TGTGCCAGTAGTATCCGTGACCACGTGGGCACAGATACGCAGTATTTT.

This clonotype was observed at least ten times. V is TRBV7-9 and J is TRBJ1-2, with D possibly matching TRBD1 (5 bases). CDR3 length equals 13 residues. V lost 3 bases and J lost 6, with 11 bases in between. Germline V CDR1 and CDR2: SEHNR, FQNEAQ (reference sequence). The chain's CDR3 is CASSFGAADGYTF. CDR3 in DNA: TGTGCCAGCAGCTTTGGGGCAGCGGATGGCTACACCTTC.

This clonotype was found a few times. J is TRBJ2-1 and V is TRBV6-4, with D maybe TRBD2 (5 bases). Trimming removed 3 bases from V and 3 bases from J, with 9 bases in between. CDR1 and CDR2 from the germline V gene are MRHNA and SNTAGT. This CDR3 has 14 residues. This CDR3 reads CASSERGDYNEQFF. The CDR3 DNA reads TGTGCCAGCAGTGAACGGGGTGACTACAATGAGCAGTTCTTC.

This rearrangement joins TRBV10-2 to TRBJ1-1; D is undetermined. CDR1 WSHSY and CDR2 SAAADI come from the germline V gene. The V and J ends lost 7 bases and 4 bases respectively, with 13 bases between them. This CDR3 region has 13 residues. Here the CDR3 DNA reads TGCGCCAGCACCCAAGCCCCGGGCACTGAAGCTTTCTTT. It codes for CASTQAPGTEAFF.

This clonotype was observed many times. The J gene is TRBJ2-1, the V gene TRBV7-9; D is perhaps TRBD2 (7 bases). Trimming shortened V by 6 bases and J by 10 bases, and 22 bases separated the two germline ends. The germline gives CDR1 SEHNR, CDR2 FQNEAQ (reference sequence). This CDR3 spans 15 amino acids. CDR3 DNA sequence: TGTGCCAGCAGTTGGGGGACTACCCAAGGGGGGGAGCAGTTCTTC. Encoded protein: CASSWGTTQGGEQFF. Using reference TRBV7-9 and TRBJ2-1 for the parts outside the CDR3, the full variable domain is DTGVSQNPRHKITKRGQNVTFRCDPISEHNRLYWYRQTLGQGPEFLTYFQNEAQLEKSRLLSDRFSAERPKGSFSTLEIQRTEQGDSAMYLCASSWGTTQGGEQFFGPGTRLTVL.

V and J are TRBV19 and TRBJ2-1, with 10 nucleotides matching TRBD1. Germline CDR1 is LNHDA and CDR2 is SQIVND (reference sequence). Trimming took 4 bases from V and 12 from J; bases not matched to a gene: 6. This CDR3 has 13 amino acids. The CDR3 region has the DNA TGTGCCAGTAGTACTTTGGACAGGGGGTTGCAGTTCTTC. Its translation: CASSTLDRGLQFF.

This clonotype was counted between two and nine times. This chain links TRBV6-2 or TRBV6-3 with TRBJ2-1, with unresolved D. The CDR3 contains 12 residues. V was trimmed by 2 bases and J by 8 bases, leaving 7 bases between them. Germline CDR1 MNHEY, CDR2 SVGEGT. Written as DNA, the CDR3 is TGTGCCAGCAGTTACGGGGTAGATGAGCAGTTCTTC. This gives the protein CASSYGVDEQFF.

The V gene is TRBV5-1, the J gene TRBJ1-4, with a weak D call TRBD1 (5 bases). The CDR3 runs to 15 residues. The V and J ends lost 0 bases and 7 bases respectively, with 13 bases between them. Germline V gene sequence: CDR1 SGHRS, CDR2 YFSETQ. CDR3 bases: TGCGCCAGCAGCTTGGAAAAGGCTGGGGGTGAAAAACTGTTTTTT. Its protein is CASSLEKAGGEKLFF.

The chain couples TRBV6-6 to TRBJ2-2; D not certain. V was pared by 7 bases and J by 3 bases, with 9 bases between. Germline-derived CDR1 and CDR2 are MNHNY and SVGAGI (reference sequence). This CDR3 has 13 residues. CDR3 coding DNA: TGTGCCAGCAACACAGACCACACCGGGGAGCTGTTTTTT. It translates to CASNTDHTGELFF.

The chain carries TRBV27 and TRBJ1-4, with TRBD1 identical over 9 bases. Trimming removed 6 bases from V and 5 bases from J; junction bases left unmatched: 4. CDR3 length: 14 amino acids. Germline assignment: CDR1 MNHEY and CDR2 SMNVEV (reference sequence). This CDR3 reads CASRGQGLNEKLFF. The CDR3, as DNA: TGTGCCAGCAGGGGACAGGGTCTGAATGAAAAACTGTTTTTT.

This clonotype was counted ten times or more. The gene calls are TRBV5-1 and TRBJ2-3; the D gene is possibly TRBD1 (6 bases). This CDR3 has 14 amino acids. Germline CDR1 SGHRS, CDR2 YFSETQ. Between the trimmed V and J ends, which lost 1 base and 0 bases, there was a span of 6 bases. The chain's CDR3 is CASSLTGSTDTQYF. The CDR3 DNA reads as TGCGCCAGCAGCTTGACAGGGAGCACAGATACGCAGTATTTT.

This sequence joins TRBV3-1 and TRBJ2-3; TRBD2 matches at 13 bases. The CDR3 is 16 residues long. The V and J ends lost 4 bases and 6 bases, in that order; junction bases with no gene match: 7. The germline V gene has CDR1 LGHDT and CDR2 YNNKEL (reference sequence). CDR3 sequence (DNA): TGTGCCAGCAGCCGGCGACTAGCGGGGGGCGGGGATACGCAGTATTTT. Protein sequence: CASSRRLAGGGDTQYF.

This clonotype has only a few counts. The gene calls are TRBV7-9 and TRBJ2-2; 9 bases agree with TRBD2. Germline V gene data show CDR1 as SEHNR and CDR2 as FQNEAQ (reference sequence). This CDR3 has 16 amino acids. Unmatched junction bases numbered 10, after V lost 5 bases and J lost 6 bases. The CDR3 bases are TGTGCCAGCAGCACCCCCAGCGGGGGGCGGGCCGGGGAGCTGTTTTTT. Its translation is CASSTPSGGRAGELFF.

The rearrangement uses TRBV4-2 and TRBJ2-3, with D possibly TRBD2 on 5 matching bases. The CDR3 totals 16 residues. Trimming left V 0 bases short and J 0 bases short, with 10 bases between. Germline V gene sequence: CDR1 LGHNA, CDR2 YNFKEQ. CDR3 residues: CASSQELAISTDTQYF. In DNA form, the CDR3 reads TGTGCCAGCAGCCAAGAGCTAGCTATTAGCACAGATACGCAGTATTTT.

The chain is built from TRBV5-1 and TRBJ2-2; a possible D gene is TRBD2 (6 bases). The CDR3 has 14 residues. The V gene lost 0 bases and the J gene lost 4 bases, with 7 bases spanning the gap. Per germline, CDR1 SGHRS and CDR2 YFSETQ. The CDR3 region has the DNA TGCGCCAGCAGCTTGGCCGGGGGCACCGGGGAGCTGTTTTTT. Amino acids: CASSLAGGTGELFF.

The V gene is TRBV12-3 or TRBV12-4, the J gene TRBJ2-3, with D perhaps given as TRBD1 or TRBD2 (6 bases each). The CDR3 is 15 amino acids. V gave up 3 bases and J gave up 3 bases, with 13 bases separating them. The CDR3 nucleotides are TGTGCCAGCAGTTTGGGGTCGGGGGCGACAGATACGCAGTATTTT. Its protein product is CASSLGSGATDTQYF.

This clonotype was picked up a small number of times. This chain links TRBV5-6 with TRBJ2-7, with TRBD1 identical over 9 bases. V dropped 3 bases and J dropped 5; count of bases not matched to a gene: 6. The CDR3 totals 14 residues. Germline lookup yields CDR1 SGHDT and CDR2 YYEEEE. CDR3 sequence reads: CASSSGQGLNEQYF. In DNA, the CDR3 is TGTGCCAGCAGCTCGGGACAGGGTCTGAACGAGCAGTACTTC.

V gene TRBV4-2 combines with J gene TRBJ1-1; TRBD1 is a possible D gene (5 bases). V lost 1 base and J lost 0, with 9 bases in between. Germline assignment: CDR1 LGHNA and CDR2 YNFKEQ. This CDR3 has 15 amino acids. DNA for the CDR3: TGTGCCAGCAGCCAAGCCCCGGACATGAACACTGAAGCTTTCTTT. Translation gives CASSQAPDMNTEAFF.

In DNA form, the CDR3 reads TGTGCCAGCAGACGCGGCAGAGACACCGGGGAGCTGTTTTTT. The encoded protein is CASRRGRDTGELFF. This rearrangement joins TRBV9 to TRBJ2-2; D gene unclear. Germline CDR1 reads SGDLS; CDR2 reads YYNGEE. V lost 5 bases to trimming and J lost 3 bases, with 11 bases between them. This CDR3 comprises 14 residues.

The rearrangement uses TRBV30 and TRBJ1-6, with 7 bases fitting TRBD1. The CDR3 spans 14 residues. Germline V gene lookup returns CDR1 GTSNPN and CDR2 SVGIG (reference sequence). Unmatched junction bases numbered 9, after V lost 3 bases and J lost 10 bases. In nucleotides, the CDR3 is TGTGCCTGGAGCGACTTGACAGGGAACTCACCCCTCCACTTT. Amino acid sequence: CAWSDLTGNSPLHF.

This clonotype has only a few counts. CDR3 sequence (DNA): TGTGCCAGCAGTTTTAACAGAGAAGCTTTCTTT. Amino acid sequence: CASSFNREAFF. The chain carries TRBV12-3 or TRBV12-4 and TRBJ1-1; no reliable D call. The V end was cut by 3 bases, the J end by 8 bases, with 7 bases between. This CDR3 has 11 amino acids.

This chain joins TRBV28 and TRBJ2-2; D uncertain. This CDR3 is built from 14 residues. Trimming took off 10 bases at V and 4 bases at J, with 16 bases between the two ends. Germline CDR1 and CDR2: MDHEN and SYDVKM. CDR3 coding DNA: TGTGCCACTAGGGCCTATGGGCGCACCGGGGAGCTGTTTTTT. Protein: CATRAYGRTGELFF.

This clonotype was counted once. DNA for the CDR3: TGTGCCTGGAGTGGGGGGTCTGAAGCTTTCTTT. It translates to CAWSGGSEAFF. The chain has TRBV30 and TRBJ1-1; perhaps TRBD1 as D (5 bases). V was pared by 1 base and J by 6 bases, with 6 bases between. CDR3 length: 11 amino acids. CDR1 GTSNPN and CDR2 SVGIG come from the germline V gene (reference sequence).

The V gene is TRBV5-1, the J gene TRBJ2-5; D unresolved. The CDR3 has 13 amino acids. V was cut by 2 bases and J by 5 bases, with 10 bases left in between. CDR1 and CDR2 (germline): SGHRS, YFSETQ. For the CDR3, the DNA is TGCGCCAGCAGCTTTTCAGCCGGGGAGACCCAGTACTTC. It yields the protein CASSFSAGETQYF.